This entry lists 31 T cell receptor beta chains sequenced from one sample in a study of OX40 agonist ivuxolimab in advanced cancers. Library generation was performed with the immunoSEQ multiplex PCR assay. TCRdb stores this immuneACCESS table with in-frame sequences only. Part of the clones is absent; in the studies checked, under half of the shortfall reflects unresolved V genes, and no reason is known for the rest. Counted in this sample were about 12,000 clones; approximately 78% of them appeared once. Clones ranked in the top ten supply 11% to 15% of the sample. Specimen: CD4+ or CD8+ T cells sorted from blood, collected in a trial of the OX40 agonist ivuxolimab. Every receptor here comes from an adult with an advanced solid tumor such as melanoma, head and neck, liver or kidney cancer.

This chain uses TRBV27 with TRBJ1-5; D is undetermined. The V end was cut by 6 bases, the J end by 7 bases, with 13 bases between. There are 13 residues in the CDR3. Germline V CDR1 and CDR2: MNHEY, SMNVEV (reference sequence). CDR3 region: CASSPAGLQPQHF. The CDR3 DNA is TGTGCCAGCAGCCCCGCGGGGTTGCAGCCCCAGCATTTT.

The CDR3 loop is CASSTRQTDTQYF. DNA of the CDR3: TGTGCCAGCAGCACCCGACAGACAGATACGCAGTATTTT. V usage is TRBV7-9 and J usage is TRBJ2-3; possible D gene TRBD1, 5 bases. V was pared by 5 bases and J by 3 bases, with 9 bases between. The CDR3 contains 13 residues. Germline V lookup: CDR1 SEHNR, CDR2 FQNEAQ (reference sequence). Drawing the rest from reference TRBV7-9 and TRBJ2-3, the complete variable domain is DTGVSQNPRHKITKRGQNVTFRCDPISEHNRLYWYRQTLGQGPEFLTYFQNEAQLEKSRLLSDRFSAERPKGSFSTLEIQRTEQGDSAMYLCASSTRQTDTQYFGPGTRLTVL.

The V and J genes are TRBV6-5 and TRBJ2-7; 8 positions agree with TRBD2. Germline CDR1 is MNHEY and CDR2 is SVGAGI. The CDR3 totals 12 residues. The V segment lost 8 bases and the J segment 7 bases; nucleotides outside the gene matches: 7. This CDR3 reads CASGTSGGEQYF. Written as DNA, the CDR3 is TGTGCCAGCGGAACTAGCGGAGGGGAGCAGTACTTC.

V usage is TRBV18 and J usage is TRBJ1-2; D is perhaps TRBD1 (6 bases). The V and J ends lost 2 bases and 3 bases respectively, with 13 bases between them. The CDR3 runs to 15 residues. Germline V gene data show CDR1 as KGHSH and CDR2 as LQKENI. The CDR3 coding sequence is TGTGCCAGCTCACCAGTTCGGGGGCGAGACTATGGCTACACCTTC. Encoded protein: CASSPVRGRDYGYTF. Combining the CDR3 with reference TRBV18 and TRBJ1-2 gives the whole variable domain NAGVMQNPRHLVRRRGQEARLRCSPMKGHSHVYWYRQLPEEGLKFMVYLQKENIIDESGMPKERFSAEFPKEGPSILRIQQVVRGDSAAYFCASSPVRGRDYGYTFGSGTRLTVV.

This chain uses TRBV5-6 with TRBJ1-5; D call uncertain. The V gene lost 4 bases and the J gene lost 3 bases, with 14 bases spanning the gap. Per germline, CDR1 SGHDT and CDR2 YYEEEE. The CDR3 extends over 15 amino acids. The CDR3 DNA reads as TGTGCCAGCAGCCAGAAGTGGCAGATCAATCAGCCCCAGCATTTT. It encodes CASSQKWQINQPQHF.

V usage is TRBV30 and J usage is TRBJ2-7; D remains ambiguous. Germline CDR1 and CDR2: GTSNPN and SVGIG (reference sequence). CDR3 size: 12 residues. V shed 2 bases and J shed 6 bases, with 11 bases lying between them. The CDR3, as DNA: TGTGCCTGGAGTATCTCAGTGGGCGAGCAGTACTTC. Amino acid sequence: CAWSISVGEQYF.

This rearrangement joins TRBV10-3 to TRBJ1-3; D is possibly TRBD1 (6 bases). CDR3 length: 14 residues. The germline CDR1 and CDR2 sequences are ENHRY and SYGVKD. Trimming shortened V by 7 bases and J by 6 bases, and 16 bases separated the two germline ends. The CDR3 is CAIKTGSILNTIYF. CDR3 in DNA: TGTGCCATCAAAACAGGGTCCATTTTAAACACCATATATTTT.

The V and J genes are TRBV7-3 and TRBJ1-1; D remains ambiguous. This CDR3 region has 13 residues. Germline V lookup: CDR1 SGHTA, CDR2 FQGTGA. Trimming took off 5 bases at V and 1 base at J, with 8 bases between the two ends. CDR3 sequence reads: CASSPQGNTEAFF. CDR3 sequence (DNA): TGTGCCAGCAGCCCCCAAGGGAACACTGAAGCTTTCTTT.

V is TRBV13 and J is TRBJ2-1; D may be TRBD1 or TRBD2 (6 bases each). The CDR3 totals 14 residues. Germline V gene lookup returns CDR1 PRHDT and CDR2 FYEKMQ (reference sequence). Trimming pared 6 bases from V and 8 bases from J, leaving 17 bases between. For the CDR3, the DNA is TGTGCCAGCAGACAGGGAGGAAGGTTCGATGAGCAGTTCTTC. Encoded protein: CASRQGGRFDEQFF.

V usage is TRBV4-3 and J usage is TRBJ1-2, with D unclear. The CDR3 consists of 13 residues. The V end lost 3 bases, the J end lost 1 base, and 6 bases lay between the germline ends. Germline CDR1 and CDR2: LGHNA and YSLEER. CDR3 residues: CASSHAVNYGYTF. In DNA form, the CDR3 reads TGCGCCAGCAGCCATGCGGTTAACTATGGCTACACCTTC.

This CDR3 reads CASRPRGSDGVITQYF. The CDR3 DNA sequence: TGTGCCAGCAGACCCAGGGGTAGTGACGGGGTGATTACCCAGTACTTC. The V call is TRBV11-2, the J call TRBJ2-5, with D perhaps TRBD1 (6 bases). Germline values: CDR1 SGHAT, CDR2 FQNNGV. V lost 6 bases and J lost 8, with 25 bases in between. The CDR3 runs to 16 residues.

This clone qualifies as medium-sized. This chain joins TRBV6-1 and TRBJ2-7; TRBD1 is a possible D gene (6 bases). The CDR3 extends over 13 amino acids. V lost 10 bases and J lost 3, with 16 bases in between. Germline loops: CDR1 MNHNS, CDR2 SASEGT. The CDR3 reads CATQSGQSYEQYF. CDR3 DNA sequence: TGTGCCACCCAATCGGGACAAAGCTACGAGCAGTACTTC.

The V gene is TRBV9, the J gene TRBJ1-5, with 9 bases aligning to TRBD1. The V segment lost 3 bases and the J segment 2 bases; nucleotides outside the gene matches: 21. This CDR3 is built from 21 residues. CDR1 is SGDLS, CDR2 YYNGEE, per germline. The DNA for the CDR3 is TGTGCCAGCAGCGCCCTATTAAGACAGGGGGGCCCTAGGAGGGGCAATCAGCCCCAGCATTTT. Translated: CASSALLRQGGPRRGNQPQHF.

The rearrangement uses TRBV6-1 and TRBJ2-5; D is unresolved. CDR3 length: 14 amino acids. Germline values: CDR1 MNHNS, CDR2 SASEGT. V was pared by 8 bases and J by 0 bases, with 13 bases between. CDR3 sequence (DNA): TGTGCCAGCCTCTTAACAGCTTACCAAGAGACCCAGTACTTC. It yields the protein CASLLTAYQETQYF.

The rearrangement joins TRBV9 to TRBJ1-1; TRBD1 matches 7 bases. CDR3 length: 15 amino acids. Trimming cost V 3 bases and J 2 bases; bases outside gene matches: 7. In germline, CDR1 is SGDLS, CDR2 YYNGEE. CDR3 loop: CASSASGTANTEAFF. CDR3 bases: TGTGCCAGCAGCGCCTCCGGGACAGCCAACACTGAAGCTTTCTTT. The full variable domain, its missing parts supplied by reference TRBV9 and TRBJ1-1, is DSGVTQTPKHLITATGQRVTLRCSPRSGDLSVYWYQQSLDQGLQFLIQYYNGEERAKGNILERFSAQQFPDLHSELNLSSLELGDSALYFCASSASGTANTEAFFGQGTRLTVV.

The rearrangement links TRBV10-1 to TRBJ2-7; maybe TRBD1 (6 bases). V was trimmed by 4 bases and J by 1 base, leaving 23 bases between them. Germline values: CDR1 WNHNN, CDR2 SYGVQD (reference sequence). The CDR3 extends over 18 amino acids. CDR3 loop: CASSGVKPRTAFSYEQYF. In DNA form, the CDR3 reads TGCGCCAGCAGTGGAGTGAAACCACGGACAGCTTTTTCCTACGAGCAGTACTTC.

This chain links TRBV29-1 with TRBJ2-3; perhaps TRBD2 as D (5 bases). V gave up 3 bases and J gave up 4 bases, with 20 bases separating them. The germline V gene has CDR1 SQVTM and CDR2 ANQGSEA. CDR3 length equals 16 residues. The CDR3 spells CSVDSDVGLASDTQYF. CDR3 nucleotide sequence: TGCAGCGTTGACAGCGATGTTGGCCTAGCCTCAGATACGCAGTATTTT.

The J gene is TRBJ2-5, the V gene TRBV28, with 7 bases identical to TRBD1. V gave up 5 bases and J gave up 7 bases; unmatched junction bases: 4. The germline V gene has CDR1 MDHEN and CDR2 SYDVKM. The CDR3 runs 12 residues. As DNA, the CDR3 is TGTGCCAGCAGTCCCGACAGGGCGACCCAGTACTTC. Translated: CASSPDRATQYF.

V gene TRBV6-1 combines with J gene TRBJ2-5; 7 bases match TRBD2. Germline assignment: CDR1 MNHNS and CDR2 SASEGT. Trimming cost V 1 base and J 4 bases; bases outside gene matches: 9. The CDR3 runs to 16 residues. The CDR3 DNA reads TGTGCCAGCAGTGAAGGAGGCGGGAGAGGGTCAGAGACCCAGTACTTC. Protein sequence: CASSEGGGRGSETQYF.

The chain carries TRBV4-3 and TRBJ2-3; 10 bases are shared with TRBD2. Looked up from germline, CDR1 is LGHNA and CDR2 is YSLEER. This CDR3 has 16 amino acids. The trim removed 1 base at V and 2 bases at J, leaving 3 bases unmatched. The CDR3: CASSQVLAGYTDTQYF. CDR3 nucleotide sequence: TGCGCCAGCAGCCAAGTACTAGCGGGATACACAGATACGCAGTATTTT.

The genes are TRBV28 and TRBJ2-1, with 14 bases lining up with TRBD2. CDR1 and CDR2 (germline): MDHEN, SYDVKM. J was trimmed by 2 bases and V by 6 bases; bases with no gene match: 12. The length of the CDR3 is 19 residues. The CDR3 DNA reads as TGTGCCAGCAGGACCCCGGGACTAGCGGGAGAAGGGGCCTACAATGAGCAGTTCTTC. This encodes CASRTPGLAGEGAYNEQFF.

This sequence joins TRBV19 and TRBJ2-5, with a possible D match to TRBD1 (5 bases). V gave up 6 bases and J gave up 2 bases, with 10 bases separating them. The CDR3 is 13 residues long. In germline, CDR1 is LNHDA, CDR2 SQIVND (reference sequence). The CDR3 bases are TGTGCCAGTAGCTTCTCAGGGCAAGAGACCCAGTACTTC. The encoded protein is CASSFSGQETQYF.

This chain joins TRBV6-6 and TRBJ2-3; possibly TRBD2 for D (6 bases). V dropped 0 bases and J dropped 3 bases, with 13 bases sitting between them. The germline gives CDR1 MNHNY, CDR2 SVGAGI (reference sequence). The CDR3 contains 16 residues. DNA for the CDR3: TGTGCCAGCAGTTACTCGGGGGGTACGACTACAGATACGCAGTATTTT. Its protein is CASSYSGGTTTDTQYF.

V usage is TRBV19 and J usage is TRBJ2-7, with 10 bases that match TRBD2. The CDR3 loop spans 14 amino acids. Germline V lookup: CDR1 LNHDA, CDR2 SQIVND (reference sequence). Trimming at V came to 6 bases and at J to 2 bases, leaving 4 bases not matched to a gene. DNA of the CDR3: TGTGCCAGTAGCTGGACTAGCGGCGCCTACGAGCAGTACTTC. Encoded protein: CASSWTSGAYEQYF.

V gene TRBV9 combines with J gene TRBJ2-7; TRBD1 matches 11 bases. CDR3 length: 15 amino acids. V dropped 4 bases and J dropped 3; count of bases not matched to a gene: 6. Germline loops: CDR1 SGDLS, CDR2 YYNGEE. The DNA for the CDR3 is TGTGCCAGCAGCTCTAGCGGGACAGGGGGCTACGAGCAGTACTTC. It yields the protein CASSSSGTGGYEQYF. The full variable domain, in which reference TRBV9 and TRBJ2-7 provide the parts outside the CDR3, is DSGVTQTPKHLITATGQRVTLRCSPRSGDLSVYWYQQSLDQGLQFLIQYYNGEERAKGNILERFSAQQFPDLHSELNLSSLELGDSALYFCASSSSGTGGYEQYFGPGTRLTVT.

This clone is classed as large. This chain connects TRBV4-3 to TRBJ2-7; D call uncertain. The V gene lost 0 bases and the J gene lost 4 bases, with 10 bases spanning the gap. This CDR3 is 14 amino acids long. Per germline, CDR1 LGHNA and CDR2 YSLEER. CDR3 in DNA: TGCGCCAGCAGCCAAGAAGACAACTCGTACGAGCAGTACTTC. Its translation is CASSQEDNSYEQYF.

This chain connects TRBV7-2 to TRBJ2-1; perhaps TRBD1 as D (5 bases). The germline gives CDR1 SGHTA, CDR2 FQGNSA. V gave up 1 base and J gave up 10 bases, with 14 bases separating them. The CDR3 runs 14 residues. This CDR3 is CASSLEPWGTEQFF. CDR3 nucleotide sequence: TGTGCCAGCAGCTTAGAGCCGTGGGGCACAGAGCAGTTCTTC.

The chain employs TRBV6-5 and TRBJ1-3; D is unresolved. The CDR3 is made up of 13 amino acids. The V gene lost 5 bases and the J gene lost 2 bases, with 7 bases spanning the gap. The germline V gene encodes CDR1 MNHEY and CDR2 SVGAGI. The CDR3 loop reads CASSRITGNTIYF. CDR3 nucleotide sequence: TGTGCCAGCAGTCGAATTACTGGAAACACCATATATTTT.

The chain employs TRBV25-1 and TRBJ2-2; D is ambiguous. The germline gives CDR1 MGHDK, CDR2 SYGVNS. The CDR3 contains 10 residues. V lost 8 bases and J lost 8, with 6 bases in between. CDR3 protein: CASRMGELFF. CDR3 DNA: TGTGCCAGCCGAATGGGGGAGCTGTTTTTT.

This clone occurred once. The CDR3 sequence: CASRLSGVAISLGEAFF. The CDR3 DNA reads as TGTGCCAGTCGACTTAGCGGGGTGGCGATAAGCCTAGGAGAAGCTTTCTTT. The rearrangement links TRBV19 to TRBJ1-1; D is uncertain. Per the germline V gene, CDR1 is LNHDA and CDR2 is SQIVND (reference sequence). The CDR3 has 17 amino acids. With 8 bases removed from V and 8 bases from J, the gap between germline ends came to 30 bases.

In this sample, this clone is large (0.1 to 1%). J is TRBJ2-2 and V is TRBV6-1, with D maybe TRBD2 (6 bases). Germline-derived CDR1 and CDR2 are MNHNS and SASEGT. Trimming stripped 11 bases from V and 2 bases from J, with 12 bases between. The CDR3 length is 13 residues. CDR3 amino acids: CALRGVNTGELFF. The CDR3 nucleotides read TGTGCCCTGCGGGGCGTAAACACCGGGGAGCTGTTTTTT.